Listed here are 10 T cell receptor beta chains from one sample, sequenced in a study of T cell responses to AZD1222 COVID-19 vaccine. This table comes from immunoSEQ multiplex PCR, and its TCRdb copy is limited to in-frame clones, with some not included. The table has around 81,000 clones, approximately 90% seen once. The sequencing here drew on peripheral blood, taken 28 days after the second AZD1222 dose. These receptors all stem from an adult who received the AZD1222 COVID-19 vaccine.

The chain is built from TRBV6-5 and TRBJ2-1; 7 nucleotides match TRBD2. Germline V lookup: CDR1 MNHEY, CDR2 SVGAGI. The CDR3 totals 15 residues. With 2 bases clipped from V and 1 base from J, the junction kept 2 bases outside the gene matches. The CDR3 here is CASSYVSGSYNEQFF. CDR3 nucleotides: TGTGCCAGCAGTTACGTTAGCGGGTCCTACAATGAGCAGTTCTTC.

This clone was picked up one time. The V and J genes are TRBV11-2 and TRBJ1-1, with 10 bases identical to TRBD1. This CDR3 has 15 amino acids. The V segment lost 1 base and the J segment 1 base; nucleotides outside the gene matches: 0. Per the germline V gene, CDR1 is SGHAT and CDR2 is FQNNGV. In nucleotides, the CDR3 is TGTGCCAGCAGCTTAGGGGACAGGGGGAACACTGAAGCTTTCTTT. It yields the protein CASSLGDRGNTEAFF.

V and J are TRBV27 and TRBJ1-5, with 9 bases matching TRBD1. This CDR3 is built from 15 residues. Looked up from germline, CDR1 is MNHEY and CDR2 is SMNVEV (reference sequence). The trim removed 5 bases at V and 4 bases at J, leaving 6 bases unmatched. CDR3 nucleotides: TGTGCCAGCAGTGCCGGGACAGGGAGAAATCAGCCCCAGCATTTT. Protein product: CASSAGTGRNQPQHF.

The chain is built from TRBV6-5 and TRBJ2-3, with D perhaps matching TRBD2 (5 bases). V lost 1 base to trimming and J lost 5 bases, with 10 bases between them. Per germline, CDR1 MNHEY and CDR2 SVGAGI. This CDR3 has 14 amino acids. The DNA of the CDR3 is TGTGCCAGCAGTTACTTTCGGGGAAGAGATACGCAGTATTTT. It is translated as CASSYFRGRDTQYF.

The chain couples TRBV4-2 to TRBJ2-7; 11 positions match TRBD1. The germline V gene encodes CDR1 LGHNA and CDR2 YNFKEQ. This CDR3 is 16 amino acids long. V trimming: 4 bases; J trimming: 2 bases; junction bases outside the gene matches: 7. The CDR3 region has the DNA TGTGCCAGCAGCCGCTCCCCGGGACAGGGGGCCTACGAGCAGTACTTC. Translating gives CASSRSPGQGAYEQYF.

The V gene is TRBV21-1, the J gene TRBJ1-4; no DNA check was done on the table's D call, TRBD1. TRBV21-1 is a pseudogene. The CDR3 totals 15 residues. CDR3 DNA sequence: TGTGCCAGCAGCCGTTGGTCAGGCTTGGGTGAAAAACTGTTTTTT. It yields the protein CASSRWSGLGEKLFF.

The V gene is TRBV14, the J gene TRBJ1-2; no reliable D call. The germline V gene has CDR1 SGHDN and CDR2 FVKESK. CDR3 length equals 13 residues. The ends were cut back, 1 base at V and 3 bases at J, with 6 bases in the middle. DNA for the CDR3: TGTGCCAGCAGCCAAGTGTGGGACTATGGCTACACCTTC. Translated: CASSQVWDYGYTF.

The V gene is TRBV28, the J gene TRBJ2-3, with TRBD2 identical over 9 bases. The ends lost 2 bases at V and 1 base at J; junction bases unmatched: 1. The CDR3 length is 15 residues. CDR1 is MDHEN and CDR2 is SYDVKM in the germline V gene. This CDR3 is CASSLAGGGTDTQYF. The CDR3 DNA reads TGTGCCAGCAGTTTAGCGGGAGGGGGCACAGATACGCAGTATTTT. Full variable domain (missing parts from reference TRBV28 and TRBJ2-3): DVKVTQSSRYLVKRTGEKVFLECVQDMDHENMFWYRQDPGLGLRLIYFSYDVKMKEKGDIPEGYSVSREKKERFSLILESASTNQTSMYLCASSLAGGGTDTQYFGPGTRLTVL.

This chain links TRBV29-1 with TRBJ1-1; possibly TRBD1 for D (6 bases). The CDR3 has 14 amino acids. With 7 bases removed from V and 4 bases from J, the gap between germline ends came to 19 bases. CDR1 and CDR2 (germline): SQVTM, ANQGSEA. CDR3 bases: TGCAGCGCCAAGACAGGAAGGGTCGGCACTGAAGCTTTCTTT. Protein product: CSAKTGRVGTEAFF.

This clone was recorded only once. The chain couples TRBV5-1 to TRBJ2-1, with D perhaps TRBD1 (7 bases). The germline V gene encodes CDR1 SGHRS and CDR2 YFSETQ. Trimming left V 0 bases short and J 7 bases short, with 17 bases between. CDR3 length: 16 residues. Here the CDR3 reads CASSLAPGGIGNEQFF. CDR3 in DNA: TGCGCCAGCAGCTTGGCCCCAGGGGGGATTGGAAATGAGCAGTTCTTC. Using reference TRBV5-1 and TRBJ2-1 for the parts outside the CDR3, the full variable domain is KAGVTQTPRYLIKTRGQQVTLSCSPISGHRSVSWYQQTPGQGLQFLFEYFSETQRNKGNFPGRFSGRQFSNSRSEMNVSTLELGDSALYLCASSLAPGGIGNEQFFGPGTRLTVL.